This T cell receptor beta chain appears in the sequencing data of a study of blood T cells in healthy people across ages. Notes on the study in general: TCR beta diversity was tightly associated with the proportion of naive T cells.

On this clonotype itself: Antigen specificity is unknown.

This CDR3 comprises 16 residues. Per the germline V gene, CDR1 is DFQATT and CDR2 is SNEGSKA (reference sequence). Trimming removed 0 bases at V and 1 base at J, with 13 bases between. Drawing of peripheral blood yielded ten milliliters from each donor. For the second PCR, which ran for roughly 6 to 12 cycles, a sample-barcoded 5' primer and a J-beta primer mix were used. TCRdb called the 5' RACE reads again in MiXCR, with one record for every CDR3 protein. The data contain 1.5 million to 2 million distinct CDR3 sequences, roughly two fifths of them singletons. V gene TRBV20-1 combines with J gene TRBJ1-5; a weak D match, TRBD1 (5 bases). This clonotype was obtained from a human donor in good health. The sequencing input was blood. The CDR3 DNA follows: TGCAGTGCTAGAGATGGGAACAGGTTGAGCAATCAGCCCCAGCATTTT. Protein product: CSARDGNRLSNQPQHF.